The T cell receptor beta chain under discussion was sequenced for a study of blood T cell repertoires in COVID-19. Only in-frame clones appear in the TCRdb table, and some are missing; sequencing was by immunoSEQ multiplex PCR. The sample contains around 300,000 clones, roughly 89% of which appear only once. V was pared by 5 bases and J by 1 base, with 18 bases between. Germline assignment: CDR1 SQVTM and CDR2 ANQGSEA. This CDR3 is built from 15 residues. The rearrangement links TRBV29-1 to TRBJ2-7; tentative D call: TRBD1 (6 bases). This receptor was identified in a woman aged 18-29 years with acute COVID-19. Material: PBMCs or T cells enriched from blood (not recorded which). The CDR3 region is CSVRGTGFGSYEQYF. DNA of the CDR3: TGCAGCGTTCGTGGAACAGGGTTTGGGTCCTACGAGCAGTACTTC.